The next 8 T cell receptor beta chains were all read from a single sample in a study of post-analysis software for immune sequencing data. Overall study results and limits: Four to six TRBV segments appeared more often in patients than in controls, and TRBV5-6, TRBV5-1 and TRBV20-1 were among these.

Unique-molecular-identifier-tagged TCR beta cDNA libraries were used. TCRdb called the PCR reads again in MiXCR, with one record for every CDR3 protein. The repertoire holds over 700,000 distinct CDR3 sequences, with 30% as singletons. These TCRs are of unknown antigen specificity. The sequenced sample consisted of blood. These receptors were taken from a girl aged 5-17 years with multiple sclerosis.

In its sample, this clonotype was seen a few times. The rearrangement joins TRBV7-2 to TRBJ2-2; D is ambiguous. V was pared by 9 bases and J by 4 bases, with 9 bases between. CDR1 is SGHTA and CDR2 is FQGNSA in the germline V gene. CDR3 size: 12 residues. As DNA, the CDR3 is TGTGCCAGTCCAGGTGGCACCGGGGAGCTGTTTTTT. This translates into CASPGGTGELFF.

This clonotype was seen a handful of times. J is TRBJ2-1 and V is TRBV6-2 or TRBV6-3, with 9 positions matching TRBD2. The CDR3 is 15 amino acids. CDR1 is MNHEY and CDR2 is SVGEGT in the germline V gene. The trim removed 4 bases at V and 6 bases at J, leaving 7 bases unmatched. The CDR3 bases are TGTGCCAGCAGTTTAGCGGGAGCTTCCGCCAATGAGCAGTTCTTC. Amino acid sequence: CASSLAGASANEQFF.

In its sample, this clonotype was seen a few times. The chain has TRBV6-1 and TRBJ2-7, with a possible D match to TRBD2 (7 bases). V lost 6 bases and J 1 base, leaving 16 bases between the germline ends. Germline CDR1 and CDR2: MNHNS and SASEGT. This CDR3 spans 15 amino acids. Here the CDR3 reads CASRPRGGRSYEQYF. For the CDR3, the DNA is TGTGCCAGCAGGCCTCGCGGGGGCCGTTCCTACGAGCAGTACTTC.

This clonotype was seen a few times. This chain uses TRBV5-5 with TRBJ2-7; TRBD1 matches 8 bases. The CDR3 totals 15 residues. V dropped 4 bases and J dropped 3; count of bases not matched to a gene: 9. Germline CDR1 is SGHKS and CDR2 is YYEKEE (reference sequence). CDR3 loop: CASSRTGMGDYEQYF. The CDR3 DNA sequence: TGTGCCAGCAGCCGGACAGGGATGGGCGACTACGAGCAGTACTTC.

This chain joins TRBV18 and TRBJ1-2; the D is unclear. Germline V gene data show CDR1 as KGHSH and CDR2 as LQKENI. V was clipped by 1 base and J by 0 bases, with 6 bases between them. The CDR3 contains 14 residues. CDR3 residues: CASSPQFPNYGYTF. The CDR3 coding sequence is TGTGCCAGCTCACCACAGTTCCCTAACTATGGCTACACCTTC.

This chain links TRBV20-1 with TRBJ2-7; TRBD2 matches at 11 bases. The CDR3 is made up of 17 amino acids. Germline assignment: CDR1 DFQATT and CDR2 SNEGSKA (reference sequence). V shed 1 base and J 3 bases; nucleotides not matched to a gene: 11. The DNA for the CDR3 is TGCAGTGCTAGAGTCGTTACTAGCGGGAGTGTCTTCTACGAGCAGTACTTC. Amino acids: CSARVVTSGSVFYEQYF.

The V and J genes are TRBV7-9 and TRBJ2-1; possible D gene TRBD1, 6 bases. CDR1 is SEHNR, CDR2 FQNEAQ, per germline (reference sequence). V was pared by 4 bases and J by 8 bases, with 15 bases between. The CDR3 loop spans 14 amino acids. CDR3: CASSSRQAIDEQFF. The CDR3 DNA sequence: TGTGCCAGCAGCTCCCGACAGGCTATAGATGAGCAGTTCTTC.

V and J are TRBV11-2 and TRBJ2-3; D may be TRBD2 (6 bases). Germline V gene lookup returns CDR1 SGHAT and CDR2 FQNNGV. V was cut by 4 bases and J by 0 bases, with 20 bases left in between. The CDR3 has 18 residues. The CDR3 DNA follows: TGTGCCAGCAGCTACGGCATCATCGGCGGGACCAGCACAGATACGCAGTATTTT. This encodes CASSYGIIGGTSTDTQYF.